This entry features one T cell receptor (beta chain) sequence. This specimen belongs to a study of blood T cell repertoires in COVID-19. Study as a whole: PBMCs, B-cell-depleted T cells, or T cells were the source of the cDNA or gDNA that made up the material.

Original processing notes: Amplification of reference gene primers provided the estimated nucleated cell counts. Clones were sequenced by immunoSEQ multiplex PCR, and TCRdb holds only the in-frame ones, with some missing. The DNA gave D and trimming, while V, J and clone size come from that table. The table shows more than 200,000 clones, with roughly 88% occurring only once. The CDR3 contains 14 residues. Germline-derived CDR1 and CDR2 are SGHNT and YYREEE (reference sequence). Deletions cut 7 bases from V and 0 bases from J, with 13 bases between. The sequenced sample consisted of peripheral blood. The gene calls are TRBV5-4 and TRBJ1-2; maybe TRBD1 (5 bases). The source is a man aged 35 to 55 with acute or convalescent COVID-19. CDR3 sequence (DNA): TGTGCCAGCCTTCGGAGGGGCTCTAACTATGGCTACACCTTC. This encodes CASLRRGSNYGYTF. The full variable domain, completed using reference TRBV5-4 and TRBJ1-2, is ETGVTQSPTHLIKTRGQQVTLRCSSQSGHNTVSWYQQALGQGPQFIFQYYREEENGRGNFPPRFSGLQFPNYSSELNVNALELDDSALYLCASLRRGSNYGYTFGSGTRLTVV.